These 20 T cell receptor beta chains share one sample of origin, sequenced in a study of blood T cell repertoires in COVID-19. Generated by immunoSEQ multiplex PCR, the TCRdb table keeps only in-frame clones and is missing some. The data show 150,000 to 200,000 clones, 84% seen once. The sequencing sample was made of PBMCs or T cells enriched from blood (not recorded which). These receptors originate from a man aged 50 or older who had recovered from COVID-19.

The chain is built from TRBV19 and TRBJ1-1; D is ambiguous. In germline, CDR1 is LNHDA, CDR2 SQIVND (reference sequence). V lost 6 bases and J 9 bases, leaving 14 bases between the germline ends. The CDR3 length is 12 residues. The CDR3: CASRLGDGQAFF. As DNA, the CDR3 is TGTGCCAGTAGGTTGGGAGACGGCCAAGCTTTCTTT.

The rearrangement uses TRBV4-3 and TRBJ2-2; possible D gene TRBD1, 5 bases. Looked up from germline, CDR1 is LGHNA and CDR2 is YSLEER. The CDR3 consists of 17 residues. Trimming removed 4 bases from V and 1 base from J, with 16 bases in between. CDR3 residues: CASSRREGALNTGELFF. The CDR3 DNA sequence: TGCGCCAGCAGCCGTAGGGAAGGGGCCCTGAACACCGGGGAGCTGTTTTTT.

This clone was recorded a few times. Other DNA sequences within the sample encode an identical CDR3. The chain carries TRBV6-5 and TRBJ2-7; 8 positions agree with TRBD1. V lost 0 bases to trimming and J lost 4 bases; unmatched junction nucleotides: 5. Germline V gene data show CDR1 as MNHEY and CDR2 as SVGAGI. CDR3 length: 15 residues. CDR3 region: CASSYSGQGVYEQYF. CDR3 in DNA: TGTGCCAGCAGTTACTCAGGACAGGGAGTGTACGAGCAGTACTTC.

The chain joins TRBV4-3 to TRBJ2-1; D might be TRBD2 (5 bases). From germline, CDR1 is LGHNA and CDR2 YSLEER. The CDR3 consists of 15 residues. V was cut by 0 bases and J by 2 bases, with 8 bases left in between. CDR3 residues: CASSQDAGPYNEQFF. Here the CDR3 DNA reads TGCGCCAGCAGCCAAGACGCGGGCCCCTACAATGAGCAGTTCTTC.

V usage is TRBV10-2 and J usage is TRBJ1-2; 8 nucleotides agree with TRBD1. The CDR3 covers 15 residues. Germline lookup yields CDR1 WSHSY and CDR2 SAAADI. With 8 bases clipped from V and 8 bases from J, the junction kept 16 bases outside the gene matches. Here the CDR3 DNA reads TGCGCCAGCCGCGAGACAAACAGGGGGGGCGGGGGCTACACCTTC. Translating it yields CASRETNRGGGGYTF.

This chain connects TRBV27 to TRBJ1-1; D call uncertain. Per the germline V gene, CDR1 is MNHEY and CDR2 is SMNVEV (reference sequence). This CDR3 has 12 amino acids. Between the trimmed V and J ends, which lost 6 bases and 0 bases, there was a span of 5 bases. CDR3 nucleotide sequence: TGTGCCAGCAGCCACATGAACACTGAAGCTTTCTTT. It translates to CASSHMNTEAFF.

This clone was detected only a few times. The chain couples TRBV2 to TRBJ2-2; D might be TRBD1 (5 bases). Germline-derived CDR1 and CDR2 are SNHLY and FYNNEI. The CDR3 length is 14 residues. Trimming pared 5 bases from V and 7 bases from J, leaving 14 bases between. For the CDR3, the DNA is TGTGCCAGCAGTCTCGCGGTTCAGGGCGGGGAGCTGTTTTTT. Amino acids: CASSLAVQGGELFF.

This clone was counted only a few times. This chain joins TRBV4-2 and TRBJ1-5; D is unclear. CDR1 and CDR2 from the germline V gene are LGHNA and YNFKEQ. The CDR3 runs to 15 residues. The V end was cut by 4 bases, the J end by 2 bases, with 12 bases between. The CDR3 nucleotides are TGTGCCAGCAGCCGCATGGCGGGCGGCAATCAGCCCCAGCATTTT. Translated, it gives CASSRMAGGNQPQHF.

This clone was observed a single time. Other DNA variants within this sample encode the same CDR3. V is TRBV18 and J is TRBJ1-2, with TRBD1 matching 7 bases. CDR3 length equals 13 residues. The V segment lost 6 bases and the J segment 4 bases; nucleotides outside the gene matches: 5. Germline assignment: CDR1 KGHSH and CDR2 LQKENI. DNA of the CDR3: TGTGCCAGCTCTCGGGACAGCCTCTATGGCTACACCTTC. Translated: CASSRDSLYGYTF.

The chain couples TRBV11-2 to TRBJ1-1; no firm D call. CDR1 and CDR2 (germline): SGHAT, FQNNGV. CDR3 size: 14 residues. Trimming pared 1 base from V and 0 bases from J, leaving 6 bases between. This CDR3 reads CASSLAQMNTEAFF. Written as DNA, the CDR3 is TGTGCCAGCAGCTTAGCCCAGATGAACACTGAAGCTTTCTTT.

In nucleotides, the CDR3 is TGTGCCAGTAGGCCCGACAGGCTGGGAGGCTACACCTTC. Translation: CASRPDRLGGYTF. The chain is built from TRBV19 and TRBJ1-2, with D perhaps TRBD1 (6 bases). This CDR3 has 13 residues. Per the germline V gene, CDR1 is LNHDA and CDR2 is SQIVND (reference sequence). Between the trimmed V and J ends, which lost 6 bases and 8 bases, there was a span of 16 bases.

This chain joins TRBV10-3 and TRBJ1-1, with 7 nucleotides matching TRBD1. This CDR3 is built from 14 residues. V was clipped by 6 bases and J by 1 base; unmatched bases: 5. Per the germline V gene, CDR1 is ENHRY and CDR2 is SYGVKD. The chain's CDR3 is CAIRWDRTNTEAFF. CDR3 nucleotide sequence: TGTGCCATCAGGTGGGACAGAACGAACACTGAAGCTTTCTTT.

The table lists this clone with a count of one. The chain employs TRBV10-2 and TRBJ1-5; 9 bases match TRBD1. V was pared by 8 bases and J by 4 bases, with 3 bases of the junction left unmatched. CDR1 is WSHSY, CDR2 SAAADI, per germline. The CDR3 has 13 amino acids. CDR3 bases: TGCGCCAGCCGACAGGGGGTAAATCAGCCCCAGCATTTT. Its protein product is CASRQGVNQPQHF.

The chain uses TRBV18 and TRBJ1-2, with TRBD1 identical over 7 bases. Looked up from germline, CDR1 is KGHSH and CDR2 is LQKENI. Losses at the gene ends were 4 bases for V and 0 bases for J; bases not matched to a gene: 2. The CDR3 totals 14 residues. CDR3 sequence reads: CASSLGTANYGYTF. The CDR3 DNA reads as TGTGCCAGCTCACTTGGGACAGCTAACTATGGCTACACCTTC. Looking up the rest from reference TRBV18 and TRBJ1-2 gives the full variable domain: NAGVMQNPRHLVRRRGQEARLRCSPMKGHSHVYWYRQLPEEGLKFMVYLQKENIIDESGMPKERFSAEFPKEGPSILRIQQVVRGDSAAYFCASSLGTANYGYTFGSGTRLTVV.

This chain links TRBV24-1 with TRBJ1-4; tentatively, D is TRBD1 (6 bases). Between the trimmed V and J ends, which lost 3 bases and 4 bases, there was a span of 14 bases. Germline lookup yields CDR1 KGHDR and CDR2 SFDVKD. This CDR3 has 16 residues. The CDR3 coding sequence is TGTGCCACCAGTGATGGTAAGACAGGTGGTAATGAAAAACTGTTTTTT. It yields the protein CATSDGKTGGNEKLFF.

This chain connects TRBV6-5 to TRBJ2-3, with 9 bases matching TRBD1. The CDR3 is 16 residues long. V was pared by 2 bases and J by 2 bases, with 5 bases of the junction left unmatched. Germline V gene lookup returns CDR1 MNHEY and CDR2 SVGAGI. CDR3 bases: TGTGCCAGCAGTTACGGGGGGACAGGGCTCACAGATACGCAGTATTTT. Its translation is CASSYGGTGLTDTQYF.

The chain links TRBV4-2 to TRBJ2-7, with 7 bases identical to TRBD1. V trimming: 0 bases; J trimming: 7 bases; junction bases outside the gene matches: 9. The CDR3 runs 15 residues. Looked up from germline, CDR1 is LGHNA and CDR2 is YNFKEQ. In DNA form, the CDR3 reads TGTGCCAGCAGCCAAGATGAGGGGGCCGCCGGGGAGCAGTACTTC. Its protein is CASSQDEGAAGEQYF.

The CDR3 sequence is CASSPGGLYGYTF. Written as DNA, the CDR3 is TGTGCCAGCAGCCCCGGGGGGCTCTATGGCTACACCTTC. This rearrangement joins TRBV6-5 to TRBJ1-2, with D perhaps matching TRBD1 (6 bases). The V end was cut by 6 bases, the J end by 4 bases, with 12 bases between. This CDR3 has 13 residues. Germline CDR1 reads MNHEY; CDR2 reads SVGAGI.

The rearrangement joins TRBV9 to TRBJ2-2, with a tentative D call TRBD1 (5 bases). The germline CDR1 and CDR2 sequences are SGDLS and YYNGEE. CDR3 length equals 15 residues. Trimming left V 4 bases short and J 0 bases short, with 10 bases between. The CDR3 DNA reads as TGTGCCAGCAGCCCCAGACAGCCGAACACCGGGGAGCTGTTTTTT. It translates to CASSPRQPNTGELFF.

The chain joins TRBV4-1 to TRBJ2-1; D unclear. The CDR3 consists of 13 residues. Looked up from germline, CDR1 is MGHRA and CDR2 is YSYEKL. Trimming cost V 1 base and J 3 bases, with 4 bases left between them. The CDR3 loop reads CASSQGYYNEQFF. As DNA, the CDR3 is TGCGCCAGCAGCCAAGGCTACTACAATGAGCAGTTCTTC.